The clone carrying this T cell receptor beta chain was counted between two and nine times. The sample comes from a study of T-cell memory formation after mild COVID-19. This CDR3 is 16 amino acids long. The V end was cut by 3 bases, the J end by 6 bases, with 18 bases between. TCRdb reprocessed the 5' RACE reads via MiXCR and lists one record per CDR3 protein. The data contain some 290,000 distinct CDR3 sequences, roughly 17% of them singletons. The sequence was obtained from a man younger than 35 who had mild COVID-19 (a few samples of this study predate the infection). Cell type and time point are not known. Sequencing used PBMCs or a T cell subset sorted from them (not recorded which). The chain employs TRBV12-3 or TRBV12-4 and TRBJ2-1, with D maybe TRBD1 (6 bases). The CDR3 DNA sequence: TGTGCCAGCAGTTTTCGTTGGGGGCAGGCCCCCAATGAGCAGTTCTTC. Translation gives CASSFRWGQAPNEQFF.